This passage covers 23 T cell receptor beta chains from one sample sequenced in a study of cytotoxic CD8 clonotypes in ibrutinib-treated CLL (dated by TCRdb to the early 2020s). This specimen's time point label, per the study, means: approximately twelve months on ibrutinib. Preparation of the library involved the immunoSEQ multiplex PCR assay. Drawn from immuneACCESS, this table holds only the in-frame rearrangements with V and J called that TCRdb kept. Clones are partly lost; checked studies trace under half to an unresolved V gene and leave the rest unexplained. In this sample the table shows 130,000 to 150,000 clones, roughly 83% of which occur a single time. Roughly 12% of the sample rests with the top ten. The source material was PBMCs, sampled after 12 months of ibrutinib treatment. These receptors were obtained from a human donor with chronic lymphocytic leukemia.

V is TRBV11-3 and J is TRBJ2-3; D remains ambiguous. V gave up 5 bases and J gave up 0 bases, with 6 bases separating them. The CDR3 loop spans 13 amino acids. Germline lookup yields CDR1 SGHNT and CDR2 YENEEA. The CDR3 coding sequence is TGTGCCAGCAGCACCCACAGCACAGATACGCAGTATTTT. Its protein is CASSTHSTDTQYF.

This clone was seen a single time. The chain couples TRBV13 to TRBJ1-2; D remains ambiguous. This CDR3 has 16 residues. Germline V gives CDR1 PRHDT, CDR2 FYEKMQ (reference sequence). V was cut by 5 bases and J by 5 bases, with 21 bases left in between. The CDR3 spells CASSPRRLSVEYGYTF. In nucleotides, the CDR3 is TGTGCCAGCAGCCCCCGACGGCTCAGTGTGGAGTATGGCTACACCTTC.

In DNA, the CDR3 is TGCGCCAGCAGCCAAGTAATGACTATTTACAATGAGCAGTTCTTC. Its protein product is CASSQVMTIYNEQFF. This chain joins TRBV4-1 and TRBJ2-1, with a weak D call TRBD2 (5 bases). The CDR3 runs to 15 residues. Per the germline V gene, CDR1 is MGHRA and CDR2 is YSYEKL. V was pared by 1 base and J by 4 bases, with 11 bases between.

The chain carries TRBV4-2 and TRBJ1-2; no clear D. The CDR3 covers 14 residues. The germline V gene encodes CDR1 LGHNA and CDR2 YNFKEQ. Trimming took 0 bases from V and 6 from J, leaving 11 bases between them. The CDR3 region is CASSQDPGLDGYTF. In nucleotides, the CDR3 is TGTGCCAGCAGCCAAGACCCTGGGTTAGATGGCTACACCTTC.

The J gene is TRBJ2-7, the V gene TRBV18; the match to TRBD1 covers 7 bases. Germline-derived CDR1 and CDR2 are KGHSH and LQKENI. CDR3 size: 13 residues. The V and J ends lost 1 base and 5 bases, in that order; junction bases with no gene match: 2. The CDR3: CASSPQGADEQYF. CDR3 nucleotide sequence: TGTGCCAGCTCACCACAGGGGGCAGACGAGCAGTACTTC.

The chain joins TRBV27 to TRBJ2-7, with D perhaps TRBD2 (5 bases). The V end was cut by 6 bases, the J end by 2 bases, with 17 bases between. This CDR3 has 15 amino acids. Germline V gives CDR1 MNHEY, CDR2 SMNVEV (reference sequence). This CDR3 reads CASSSLSATTYEQYF. The CDR3 coding sequence is TGTGCCAGCAGCTCACTTAGCGCGACGACCTACGAGCAGTACTTC.

This sequence joins TRBV19 and TRBJ1-2, with TRBD1 matching over 8 bases. The V gene's germline CDR1 is LNHDA and CDR2 SQIVND (reference sequence). V gave up 4 bases and J gave up 8 bases; unmatched junction bases: 15. This CDR3 region has 16 residues. The CDR3 is CASSKAVGQGAQGYTF. The CDR3 bases are TGTGCCAGTAGTAAAGCTGTCGGGCAGGGGGCGCAGGGCTACACCTTC.

The V and J genes are TRBV30 and TRBJ1-3; D gene uncertain. Per the germline V gene, CDR1 is GTSNPN and CDR2 is SVGIG (reference sequence). The CDR3 extends over 15 amino acids. Trimming shortened V by 2 bases and J by 0 bases, and 11 bases separated the two germline ends. CDR3 residues: CAWSTAVISGNTIYF. CDR3 DNA sequence: TGTGCCTGGAGTACGGCGGTGATCTCTGGAAACACCATATATTTT.

As regards this clone: One junction end disagrees with the germline gene, perhaps due to a read error. This chain joins TRBV7-7 and TRBJ2-3; D gene unclear. Germline-derived CDR1 and CDR2 are SSHAT and FNYEAQ (reference sequence). This CDR3 has 14 residues. CDR3 DNA sequence: TGTGCTAGCAGCTCCTCATACGGGTCAGATACGCAGTATTTT. It yields the protein CASSSSYGSDTQYF.

The rearrangement joins TRBV2 to TRBJ1-4, with 7 bases fitting TRBD1. V trimming: 8 bases; J trimming: 5 bases; junction bases outside the gene matches: 8. CDR3 length equals 14 residues. From germline, CDR1 is SNHLY and CDR2 FYNNEI. As DNA, the CDR3 is TGTGCCAGCCGGCTGGGGACAGAGAATGAAAAACTGTTTTTT. This codes for CASRLGTENEKLFF.

This clone has a handful of counts. The J gene is TRBJ2-7, the V gene TRBV9; either TRBD1 or TRBD2 may supply D (5 bases each). The CDR3 extends over 13 amino acids. The germline CDR1 and CDR2 sequences are SGDLS and YYNGEE. With 0 bases removed from V and 5 bases from J, the gap between germline ends came to 9 bases. Here the CDR3 reads CASSVERGDEQYF. CDR3 sequence (DNA): TGTGCCAGCAGCGTAGAGAGGGGTGACGAGCAGTACTTC.

The chain is built from TRBV11-2 and TRBJ1-4; D ambiguous. Germline V gene data show CDR1 as SGHAT and CDR2 as FQNNGV. V dropped 1 base and J dropped 0 bases, with 12 bases sitting between them. The CDR3 spans 17 residues. The CDR3 DNA reads as TGTGCCAGCAGCTTAGCGCCGGGTCTAGCAACTAATGAAAAACTGTTTTTT. Protein: CASSLAPGLATNEKLFF.

This clone was picked up one time. The chain links TRBV20-1 to TRBJ2-5, with D perhaps being TRBD1 or TRBD2 (5 bases each). V gave up 6 bases and J gave up 4 bases, with 9 bases separating them. From germline, CDR1 is DFQATT and CDR2 SNEGSKA (reference sequence). This CDR3 spans 11 amino acids. CDR3 nucleotides: TGCAGTGCACGGGGCAGAGAGACCCAGTACTTC. It translates to CSARGRETQYF.

J is TRBJ2-7 and V is TRBV5-4; D unresolved. Germline-derived CDR1 and CDR2 are SGHNT and YYREEE (reference sequence). Trimming shortened V by 0 bases and J by 0 bases, and 4 bases separated the two germline ends. The CDR3 has 13 residues. CDR3 DNA: TGTGCCAGCAGCTTGGAGAGCTCCTACGAGCAGTACTTC. Residues: CASSLESSYEQYF.

The chain is built from TRBV4-2 and TRBJ2-7; D may correspond to TRBD1 or TRBD2 (5 bases each). The germline V gene has CDR1 LGHNA and CDR2 YNFKEQ. The length of the CDR3 is 16 residues. V lost 0 bases and J 2 bases, leaving 14 bases between the germline ends. The CDR3, as DNA: TGTGCCAGCAGCCAAGATAAAGACAGACTAACCTACGAGCAGTACTTC. Its protein is CASSQDKDRLTYEQYF.

This rearrangement joins TRBV25-1 to TRBJ2-5; unclear D gene. Germline V gives CDR1 MGHDK, CDR2 SYGVNS. The CDR3 is made up of 15 amino acids. V was clipped by 1 base and J by 5 bases, with 14 bases between them. The CDR3 protein is CASSEFRPTGETQYF. DNA for the CDR3: TGTGCCAGCAGTGAATTTAGACCCACCGGTGAGACCCAGTACTTC. Full variable domain (remainder filled in from reference TRBV25-1 and TRBJ2-5): EADIYQTPRYLVIGTGKKITLECSQTMGHDKMYWYQQDPGMELHLIHYSYGVNSTEKGDLSSESTVSRIRTEHFPLTLESARPSHTSQYLCASSEFRPTGETQYFGPGTRLLVL.

The rearrangement joins TRBV4-1 to TRBJ2-7; tentative D call: TRBD1 (6 bases). The CDR3 runs to 13 residues. From germline, CDR1 is MGHRA and CDR2 YSYEKL. V was cut by 5 bases and J by 5 bases, with 13 bases left in between. The CDR3 bases are TGCGCCAGCAGCTTGAGACAGGATCACGAGCAGTACTTC. It is translated as CASSLRQDHEQYF.

A word on this clone: The junction departs from germline at one end; a sequencing error may be responsible. V gene TRBV5-4 combines with J gene TRBJ2-3; D not resolved. The CDR3 length is 12 residues. Germline values: CDR1 SGHNT, CDR2 YYREEE (reference sequence). CDR3 protein: CASSQGSLPQYF. The CDR3 nucleotides are TGCGCCAGCAGCCAAGGGTCTTTGCCGCAGTATTTT. The variable domain in full, with the rest retrieved from reference TRBV5-4 and TRBJ2-3, is ETGVTQSPTHLIKTRGQQVTLRCSSQSGHNTVSWYQQALGQGPQFIFQYYREEENGRGNFPPRFSGLQFPNYSSELNVNALELDDSALYLCASSQGSLPQYFGPGTRLTVL.

Written as DNA, the CDR3 is TGTGCCAGCAGTTTGTCTCTAGCGGGATTCACAGATACGCAGTATTTT. Protein: CASSLSLAGFTDTQYF. The chain carries TRBV28 and TRBJ2-3, with TRBD2 matching 9 bases. CDR1 and CDR2 from the germline V gene are MDHEN and SYDVKM. The CDR3 covers 16 residues. V was clipped by 3 bases and J by 2 bases; unmatched bases: 6. The full variable domain, with the rest looked up from reference TRBV28 and TRBJ2-3, is DVKVTQSSRYLVKRTGEKVFLECVQDMDHENMFWYRQDPGLGLRLIYFSYDVKMKEKGDIPEGYSVSREKKERFSLILESASTNQTSMYLCASSLSLAGFTDTQYFGPGTRLTVL.

This clone was picked up one time. The CDR3 DNA reads as TGTGCCAGCAGCTTAGTCCGAGGGATCCTTGTGAACACTGAAGCTTTCTTT. This sequence encodes CASSLVRGILVNTEAFF. The V gene is TRBV7-2, the J gene TRBJ1-1; D is unresolved. Trimming pared 1 base from V and 0 bases from J, leaving 15 bases between. The CDR3 extends over 17 amino acids. Germline assignment: CDR1 SGHTA and CDR2 FQGNSA.

This clone was counted a single time. V gene TRBV7-9 combines with J gene TRBJ2-1, with 8 bases identical to TRBD1. The CDR3 sequence is 15 residues long. Looked up from germline, CDR1 is SEHNR and CDR2 is FQNEAQ (reference sequence). V lost 5 bases, J lost 6 bases, and 9 bases stayed unmatched. The CDR3 reads CASSVDRGRGNEQFF. CDR3 nucleotide sequence: TGTGCCAGCAGCGTAGACAGGGGTCGGGGCAATGAGCAGTTCTTC.

V gene TRBV7-3 combines with J gene TRBJ2-1; D remains ambiguous. The CDR3 runs 13 residues. CDR1 is SGHTA, CDR2 FQGTGA, per germline. V gave up 2 bases and J gave up 9 bases, with 11 bases separating them. CDR3 sequence: CASSLDLIGEQFF. DNA for the CDR3: TGTGCCAGCAGCTTAGATCTGATAGGTGAGCAGTTCTTC.

This chain uses TRBV7-2 with TRBJ2-3, with 7 bases lining up with TRBD2. The J segment lost 0 bases and the V segment lost 7 bases, leaving 16 bases of the junction unmatched. From germline, CDR1 is SGHTA and CDR2 FQGNSA. CDR3 size: 18 residues. CDR3 protein: CASTIAAGIVTSTDTQYF. The CDR3 DNA reads as TGTGCCAGCACCATAGCAGCGGGGATCGTAACTAGCACAGATACGCAGTATTTT.